This T cell receptor (beta chain) was captured by sequencing in a study of CD8 T cells in ankylosing spondylitis. The study, taken as a whole, reports: As reported, disease-linked clones showed significant enrichment in matched ankylosing spondylitis synovial fluid. There was a TCR beta motif, made of several highly homologous variants, that appeared characteristic of ankylosing spondylitis blood. Some motif variants were previously reported in reactive arthritis synovial fluid and blood.

Germline V lookup: CDR1 MRHNA, CDR2 SNTAGT. Germline trimming cut 0 bases from V and 9 bases from J; bases unmatched to any gene: 10. There are 16 residues in the CDR3. About this clonotype itself: Its matching antigen is unknown.

Researchers built TCR beta libraries using quantitative 5'-RACE with molecular barcodes. TCRdb processed the 5' RACE reads anew with MiXCR; each CDR3 protein has one entry. The sample yields around 140,000 distinct CDR3 sequences, over 9.5% seen once. The chain links TRBV6-4 to TRBJ2-3; 9 nucleotides match TRBD2. Sequenced: blood, either unsorted or a sorted T cell fraction (not recorded which). This sequence originates from a female donor with ankylosing spondylitis or in good health (not recorded which). The CDR3 sequence is CASSDSNSGSPRTQYF. CDR3 coding DNA: TGTGCCAGCAGTGACTCGAATAGCGGGAGCCCCCGCACGCAGTATTTT.